The next 21 T cell receptor beta chains were all read from a single sample in a study of control samples from healthy donors and cancer patients. Repertoires were generated with immunoSEQ multiplex PCR, while TCRdb's copy carries only in-frame clones and drops some. This table has some 140,000 clones, over 85% appearing once. The sample comprised blood. These receptors were collected from a man aged 25-45 years in good health.

The chain recombines TRBV10-3 with TRBJ1-2; 7 nucleotides line up with TRBD1. CDR3 length: 12 residues. The junction had 6 bases not matched to a gene; V was cut back by 11 bases and J by 3 bases. Germline V gives CDR1 ENHRY, CDR2 SYGVKD. In DNA form, the CDR3 reads TGTGCCGCCAGGGGGGTTGACTATGGCTACACCTTC. Translation: CAARGVDYGYTF.

This chain joins TRBV7-2 and TRBJ2-1; 7 nucleotides align to TRBD1. With 4 bases clipped from V and 8 bases from J, the junction kept 11 bases outside the gene matches. The CDR3 has 15 amino acids. Germline V gene sequence: CDR1 SGHTA, CDR2 FQGNSA. For the CDR3, the DNA is TGTGCCAGCAGCTCCTTCAGGGGGTTGGAGGATGAGCAGTTCTTC. Its translation is CASSSFRGLEDEQFF.

The rearrangement uses TRBV9 and TRBJ1-1; weak D call: TRBD1 (5 bases). The CDR3 is 15 amino acids. Germline CDR1 SGDLS, CDR2 YYNGEE. The V and J ends lost 6 bases and 4 bases respectively, with 19 bases between them. DNA for the CDR3: TGTGCCAGCACCCCCGGGGAGGGACGATTCACTGAAGCTTTCTTT. Residues: CASTPGEGRFTEAFF.

J is TRBJ1-5 and V is TRBV4-1; D ambiguous. The V gene lost 0 bases and the J gene lost 0 bases, with 15 bases spanning the gap. Germline loops: CDR1 MGHRA, CDR2 YSYEKL. The CDR3 has 18 amino acids. CDR3 residues: CASSQEKVKSNSNQPQHF. The DNA of the CDR3 is TGCGCCAGCAGCCAAGAGAAGGTTAAGTCGAATAGCAATCAGCCCCAGCATTTT.

The V and J genes are TRBV6-5 and TRBJ2-3; D not resolved. Germline lookup yields CDR1 MNHEY and CDR2 SVGAGI. The CDR3 runs 12 residues. Trimming cost V 8 bases and J 2 bases, with 8 bases left between them. The CDR3: CASGEPTDTQYF. Written as DNA, the CDR3 is TGTGCCAGCGGAGAACCCACAGATACGCAGTATTTT.

CDR3 in amino acids: CATGGGQDGLAGEYNEQFF. CDR3 in DNA: TGTGCCACCGGGGGGGGGCAGGACGGACTAGCGGGAGAGTACAATGAGCAGTTCTTC. The chain uses TRBV21-1 and TRBJ2-1; the D call TRBD2 from the table was never checked on the DNA. TRBV21-1 is annotated as a pseudogene. This CDR3 spans 19 amino acids.

By share, this clone counts as large. This chain uses TRBV6-4 with TRBJ2-2; D is undetermined. In germline, CDR1 is MRHNA, CDR2 SNTAGT. The CDR3 spans 13 residues. V was trimmed by 5 bases and J by 2 bases, leaving 6 bases between them. CDR3: CASSTDNTGELFF. CDR3 bases: TGTGCCAGCAGTACTGACAACACCGGGGAGCTGTTTTTT.

In DNA, the CDR3 is TGTGCCAGCAGCCATCAACAGGGGTTGAACACTGAAGCTTTCTTT. Translation gives CASSHQQGLNTEAFF. This chain connects TRBV5-5 to TRBJ1-1, with 7 positions matching TRBD1. Germline V CDR1 and CDR2: SGHKS, YYEKEE (reference sequence). V was clipped by 4 bases and J by 0 bases; unmatched bases: 6. The CDR3 runs 15 residues.

V usage is TRBV28 and J usage is TRBJ1-6, with D possibly matching TRBD1 (6 bases). The germline V and J ends were trimmed by 3 bases and 12 bases, with 9 bases remaining between them. The germline gives CDR1 MDHEN, CDR2 SYDVKM. The CDR3 covers 12 residues. CDR3 nucleotide sequence: TGTGCCAGCAGTTTGGGGGGCTTACCCCTCCACTTT. Its translation is CASSLGGLPLHF.

This sequence joins TRBV28 and TRBJ1-2; no clear D. The CDR3 contains 14 residues. The germline gives CDR1 MDHEN, CDR2 SYDVKM. Trimming cost V 3 bases and J 5 bases, with 13 bases left between them. CDR3 DNA sequence: TGTGCCAGCAGTTTGGTCTTGGCGGCGTATGGCTACACCTTC. It yields the protein CASSLVLAAYGYTF.

The rearrangement joins TRBV29-1 to TRBJ1-1; TRBD1 might be the D (6 bases). This CDR3 contains 14 residues. Germline V gives CDR1 SQVTM, CDR2 ANQGSEA. Trimming cost V 6 bases and J 0 bases, with 14 bases left between them. The CDR3 sequence is CSVQSDRMNTEAFF. CDR3 in DNA: TGCAGCGTCCAATCAGACAGGATGAACACTGAAGCTTTCTTT.

This clone was detected once. The chain combines TRBV6-2 or TRBV6-3 with TRBJ1-2; 7 nucleotides agree with TRBD1. The germline V gene encodes CDR1 MNHEY and CDR2 SVGEGT. The CDR3 sequence is 15 residues long. The J segment lost 0 bases and the V segment lost 6 bases, leaving 7 bases of the junction unmatched. For the CDR3, the DNA is TGTGCCAGCAGCCGGAGGACAGGAGCTAACTATGGCTACACCTTC. This codes for CASSRRTGANYGYTF.

J is TRBJ2-7 and V is TRBV7-9, with D maybe TRBD2 (5 bases). The CDR3 runs 17 residues. The V end was cut by 1 base, the J end by 0 bases, with 16 bases between. Germline CDR1 and CDR2: SEHNR and FQNEAQ (reference sequence). CDR3 sequence: CASSLGGWWGSSYEQYF. The CDR3 DNA reads as TGTGCCAGCAGCTTAGGAGGGTGGTGGGGTAGCTCCTACGAGCAGTACTTC.

The rearrangement links TRBV7-9 to TRBJ2-1; 13 nucleotides agree with TRBD2. After removal of 4 bases from V and 9 bases from J, the junction contained 15 bases not matched to a gene. This CDR3 has 18 amino acids. Looked up from germline, CDR1 is SEHNR and CDR2 is FQNEAQ (reference sequence). In DNA, the CDR3 is TGTGCCAGCAGCTCACCCTGGGAAGGACTAGCGGGAGAGGGTGAGCAGTTCTTC. This gives the protein CASSSPWEGLAGEGEQFF.

The V gene is TRBV27, the J gene TRBJ2-3, with D perhaps matching TRBD2 (5 bases). Deletions cut 6 bases from V and 4 bases from J, with 14 bases between. Germline V gives CDR1 MNHEY, CDR2 SMNVEV (reference sequence). There are 14 residues in the CDR3. DNA of the CDR3: TGTGCCAGCAGCCGGACTTTGGCCGCAGATACGCAGTATTTT. It specifies CASSRTLAADTQYF.

The chain carries TRBV19 and TRBJ2-7; perhaps TRBD1 as D (5 bases). CDR3 length: 14 residues. The germline V gene encodes CDR1 LNHDA and CDR2 SQIVND (reference sequence). V dropped 5 bases and J dropped 2 bases, with 13 bases sitting between them. The CDR3 reads CASSGGAGPYEQYF. The CDR3 coding sequence is TGTGCCAGTAGTGGTGGGGCAGGTCCCTACGAGCAGTACTTC.

This chain joins TRBV18 and TRBJ1-2; D possibly corresponds to TRBD1 (5 bases). Germline loops: CDR1 KGHSH, CDR2 LQKENI. Trimming pared 1 base from V and 4 bases from J, leaving 16 bases between. CDR3 size: 16 residues. Here the CDR3 reads CASSPQFSRDGYGYTF. CDR3 DNA sequence: TGTGCCAGCTCACCACAATTCAGCAGGGATGGCTATGGCTACACCTTC.

The V gene is TRBV5-1, the J gene TRBJ2-3; D not resolved. This CDR3 has 15 amino acids. V gave up 4 bases and J gave up 3 bases, with 15 bases separating them. CDR1 is SGHRS and CDR2 is YFSETQ in the germline V gene. As DNA, the CDR3 is TGCGCCAGCAGCACGCGAGGCGGTACGACAGATACGCAGTATTTT. It encodes CASSTRGGTTDTQYF.

Comment on this clone: Sequence at one end of the junction differs from germline and may be a read error. This rearrangement joins TRBV29-1 to TRBJ1-5, with D unresolved. Germline values: CDR1 SQVTM, CDR2 ANQGSEA. This CDR3 contains 15 residues. In DNA, the CDR3 is TGCAGCGTAGAAGAAAAGCCTGGGGGCAATCAGCCCCAGCATTTT. This sequence encodes CSVEEKPGGNQPQHF. Looking up the rest from reference TRBV29-1 and TRBJ1-5 gives the full variable domain: SAVISQKPSRDICQRGTSLTIQCQVDSQVTMMFWYRQQPGQSLTLIATANQGSEATYESGFVIDKFPISRPNLTFSTLTVSNMSPEDSSIYLCSVEEKPGGNQPQHFGDGTRLSIL.

This clone showed up just a few times. The chain links TRBV6-5 to TRBJ2-3; no reliable D call. The CDR3 has 14 amino acids. V was cut by 2 bases and J by 2 bases, with 8 bases left in between. The V gene's germline CDR1 is MNHEY and CDR2 SVGAGI. DNA of the CDR3: TGTGCCAGCAGTTACGCAGATGACACAGATACGCAGTATTTT. This encodes CASSYADDTDTQYF.

V gene TRBV5-1 combines with J gene TRBJ2-2; TRBD1 agrees at 10 bases. Germline lookup yields CDR1 SGHRS and CDR2 YFSETQ. This CDR3 region has 15 residues. The trim removed 0 bases at V and 6 bases at J, leaving 2 bases unmatched. CDR3 residues: CASSLVTGGSGELFF. The CDR3 DNA reads as TGCGCCAGCAGCTTGGTGACAGGGGGCTCCGGGGAGCTGTTTTTT.